The present T cell receptor beta chain was sequenced within a study of T cell repertoires in cytomegalovirus infection. TCRdb fed the reads into MiXCR, producing one record per CDR3 protein. Of about 300,000 distinct CDR3 sequences listed, approximately 8.9% are singletons. This clonotype has a handful of counts. Its matching antigen is unknown. Regarding the study as a whole: Across the ex vivo response, the dominant clonotypes were HLA-C-restricted CMV-specific TCR beta clonotypes. Accumulated public TCR beta family frequency recognized individuals carrying CMV together with the relevant HLA.

V shed 5 bases, J shed 3 bases, and the junction held 2 bases outside the gene matches. Germline CDR1 and CDR2: SGHTA and FQGTGA. There are 14 residues in the CDR3. V and J are TRBV7-3 and TRBJ2-5, with 11 positions matching TRBD2. The sequence was collected from a human donor in good health (CMV status not recorded). Some clones in this sample may be carry-over from other donors' samples. The sample taken for sequencing was PBMCs. CDR3 protein: CASSTTSGEETQYF. CDR3 in DNA: TGTGCCAGCAGCACGACTAGCGGGGAAGAGACCCAGTACTTC.